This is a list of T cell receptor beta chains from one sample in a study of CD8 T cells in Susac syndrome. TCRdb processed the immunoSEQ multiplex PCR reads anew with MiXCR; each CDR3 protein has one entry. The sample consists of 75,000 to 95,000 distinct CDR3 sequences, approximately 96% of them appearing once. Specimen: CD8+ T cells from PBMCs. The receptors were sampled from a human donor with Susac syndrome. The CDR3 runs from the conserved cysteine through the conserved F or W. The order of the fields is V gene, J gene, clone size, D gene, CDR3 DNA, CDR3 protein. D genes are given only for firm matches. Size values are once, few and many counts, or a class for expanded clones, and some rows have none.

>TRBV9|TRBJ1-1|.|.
TGTGCCAGCAGCGTAGTCGAGGGTTTGAACACTGAAGCTTTCTTT
CASSVVEGLNTEAFF
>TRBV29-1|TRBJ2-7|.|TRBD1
TGCAGCGTCCAGGGGGCTCAGGAGCAGTACTTC
CSVQGAQEQYF
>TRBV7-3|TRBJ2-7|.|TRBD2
TGTGCCAGCAGCCTGGCGGGGGGGAACTACGAGCAGTACTTC
CASSLAGGNYEQYF
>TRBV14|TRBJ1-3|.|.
TGTGCCAGCAGCCGGTCTGGAAACACCATATATTTT
CASSRSGNTIYF
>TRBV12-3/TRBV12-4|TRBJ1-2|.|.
TGTGCCAGCAGGGACAGCTCTCGGTATGGCTACACCTTC
CASRDSSRYGYTF
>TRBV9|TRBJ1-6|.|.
TGTGCCAGCGCTGCAGGGATAGGTTCACCCCTCCACTTT
CASAAGIGSPLHF
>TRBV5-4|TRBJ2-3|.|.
TGTGCCAGCAGCGGCCCGGGCCGCGGTTGGGCAGATACGCAGTATTTT
CASSGPGRGWADTQYF
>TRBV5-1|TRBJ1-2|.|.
TGCGCCAGCAGCCTAGGAGAATCCAGGGGACGTGGGGGCTACACCTTC
CASSLGESRGRGGYTF
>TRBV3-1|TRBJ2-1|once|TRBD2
TGTGCCAGCAGCCAAGTTGGGGGGGGATACAATGAGCAGTTCTTC
CASSQVGGGYNEQFF
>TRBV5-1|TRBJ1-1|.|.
TGCGCCAGCAAAGGGGTGCTAGGGATGAACACTGAAGCTTTCTTT
CASKGVLGMNTEAFF
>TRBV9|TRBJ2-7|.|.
TGTCACAGCAGCCCGAGCGTCTCCTACGAGCAGTACTTC
CHSSPSVSYEQYF